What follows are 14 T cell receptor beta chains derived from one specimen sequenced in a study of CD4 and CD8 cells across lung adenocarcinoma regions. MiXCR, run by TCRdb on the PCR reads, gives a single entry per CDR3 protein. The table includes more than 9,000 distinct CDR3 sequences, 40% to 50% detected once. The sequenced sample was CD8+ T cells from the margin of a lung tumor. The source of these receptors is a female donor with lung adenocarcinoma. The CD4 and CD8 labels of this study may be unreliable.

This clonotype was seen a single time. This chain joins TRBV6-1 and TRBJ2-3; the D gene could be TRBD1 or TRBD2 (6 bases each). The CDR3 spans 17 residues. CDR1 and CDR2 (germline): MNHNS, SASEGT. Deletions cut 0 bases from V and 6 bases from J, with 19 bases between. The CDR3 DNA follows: TGTGCCAGCAGTGAAGCGGGGGCCGGAACTAGCCGCGATACGCAGTATTTT. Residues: CASSEAGAGTSRDTQYF.

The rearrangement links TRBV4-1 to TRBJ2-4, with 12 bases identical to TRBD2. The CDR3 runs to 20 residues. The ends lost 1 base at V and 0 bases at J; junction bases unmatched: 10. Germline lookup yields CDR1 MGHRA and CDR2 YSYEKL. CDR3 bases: TGCGCCAGCAGCCAAGCTCCCGCTAGCGGGGGGGCCCTAGCCAAAAACATTCAGTACTTC. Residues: CASSQAPASGGALAKNIQYF.

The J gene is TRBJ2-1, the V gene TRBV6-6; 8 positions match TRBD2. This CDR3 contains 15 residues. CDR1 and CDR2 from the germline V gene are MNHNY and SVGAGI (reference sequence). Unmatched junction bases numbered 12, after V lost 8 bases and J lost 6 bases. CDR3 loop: CASEPVAGTLNEQFF. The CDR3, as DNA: TGTGCCAGCGAACCCGTAGCGGGAACCCTCAATGAGCAGTTCTTC.

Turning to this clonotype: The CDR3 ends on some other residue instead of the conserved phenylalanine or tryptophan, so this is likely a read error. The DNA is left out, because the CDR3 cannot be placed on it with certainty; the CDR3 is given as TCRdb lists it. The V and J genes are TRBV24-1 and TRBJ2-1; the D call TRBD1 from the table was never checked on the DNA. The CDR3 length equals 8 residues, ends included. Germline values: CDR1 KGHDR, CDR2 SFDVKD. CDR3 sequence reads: CSHQLSQE.

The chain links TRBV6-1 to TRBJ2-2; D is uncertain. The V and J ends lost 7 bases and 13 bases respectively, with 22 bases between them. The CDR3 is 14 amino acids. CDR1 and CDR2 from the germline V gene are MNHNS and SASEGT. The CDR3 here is CASIRAPNTDTLFF. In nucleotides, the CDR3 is TGTGCCAGCATCCGGGCTCCGAACACCGATACGCTGTTTTTT.

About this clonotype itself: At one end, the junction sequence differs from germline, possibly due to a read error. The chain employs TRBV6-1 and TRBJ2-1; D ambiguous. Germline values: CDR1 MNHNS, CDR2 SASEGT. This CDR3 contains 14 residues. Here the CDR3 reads CASSDSVPYNAQFF. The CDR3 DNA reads TGTGCCAGCAGTGATTCGGTGCCTTACAATGCGCAGTTCTTT.

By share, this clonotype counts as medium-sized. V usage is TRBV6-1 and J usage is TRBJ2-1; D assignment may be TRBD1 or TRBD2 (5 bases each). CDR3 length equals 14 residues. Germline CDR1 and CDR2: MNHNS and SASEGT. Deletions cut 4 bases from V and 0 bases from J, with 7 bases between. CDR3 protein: CASSGGSSYNEQFF. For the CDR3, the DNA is TGTGCCAGCAGTGGGGGGAGCTCCTACAATGAGCAGTTCTTC.

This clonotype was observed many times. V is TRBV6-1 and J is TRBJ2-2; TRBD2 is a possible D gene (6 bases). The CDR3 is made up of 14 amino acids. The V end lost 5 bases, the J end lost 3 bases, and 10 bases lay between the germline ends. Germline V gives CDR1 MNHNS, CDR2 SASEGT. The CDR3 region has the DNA TGTGCCAGCAGTAAACCGGGAGACACCGGGGAGCTGTTTTTT. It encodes CASSKPGDTGELFF.

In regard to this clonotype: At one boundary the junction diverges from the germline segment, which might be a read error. For the CDR3, the DNA is TGTGCCGGCCTTCAGGCGGAGCGCAACGATGAGCAGTACTTT. Protein: CAGLQAERNDEQYF. The chain links TRBV6-1 to TRBJ2-1; D is uncertain. Germline V gene lookup returns CDR1 MNHNS and CDR2 SASEGT. The CDR3 totals 14 residues.

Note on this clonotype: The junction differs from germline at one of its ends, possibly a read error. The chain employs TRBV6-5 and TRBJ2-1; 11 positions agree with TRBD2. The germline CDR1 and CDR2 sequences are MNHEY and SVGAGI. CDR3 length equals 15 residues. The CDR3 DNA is TGTGCCAGCAGATTCTCCGGGACTAGCGGCAATACGCAGTTTTTT. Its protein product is CASRFSGTSGNTQFF.

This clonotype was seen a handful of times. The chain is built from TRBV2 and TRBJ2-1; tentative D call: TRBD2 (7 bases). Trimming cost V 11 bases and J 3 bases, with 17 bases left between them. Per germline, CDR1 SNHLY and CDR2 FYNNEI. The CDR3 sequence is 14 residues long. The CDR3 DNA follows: TGTGCCCGAGGGGGGGCAGGTGGCTACAATGAGCAGTTCTTC. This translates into CARGGAGGYNEQFF. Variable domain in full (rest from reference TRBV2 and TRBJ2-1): EPEVTQTPSHQVTQMGQEVILRCVPISNHLYFYWYRQILGQKVEFLVSFYNNEISEKSEIFDDQFSVERPDGSNFTLKIRSTKLEDSAMYFCARGGAGGYNEQFFGPGTRLTVL.

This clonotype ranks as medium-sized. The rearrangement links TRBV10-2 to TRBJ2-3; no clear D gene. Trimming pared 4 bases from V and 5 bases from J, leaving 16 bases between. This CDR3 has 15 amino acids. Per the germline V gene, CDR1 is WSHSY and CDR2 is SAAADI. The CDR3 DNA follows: TGCGCCAGCAGTGTTGGATCAAACTCGGAAGATACGCAGTATTTT. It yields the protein CASSVGSNSEDTQYF.

CDR3 in DNA: TGTGCCAGCAGCTTCGGAGACAGGTTTTCCGGGGAGCTGTTTTTT. Protein: CASSFGDRFSGELFF. V gene TRBV7-8 combines with J gene TRBJ2-2, with a tentative D call TRBD1 (6 bases). V lost 3 bases and J 6 bases, leaving 14 bases between the germline ends. From germline, CDR1 is SGHVS and CDR2 FQNEAQ. The CDR3 spans 15 residues.

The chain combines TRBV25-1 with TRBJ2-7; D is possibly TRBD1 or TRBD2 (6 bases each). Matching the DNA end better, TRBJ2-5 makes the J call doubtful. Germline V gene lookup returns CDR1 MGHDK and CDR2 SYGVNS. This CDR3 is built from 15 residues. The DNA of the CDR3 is TGTGCCAGCAGTGAGACGAAGGGGGGATGGGAGACCCAGTACTTC. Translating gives CASSETKGGWETQYF.